The T cell receptor (beta chain) described here comes from a study of blood T cell repertoires in COVID-19 (TCRdb year 2020). For the study in its entirety: Collaborator samples came from the United States, Italy and Spain and covered acute and convalescent phases of COVID-19. The material from the prospective study consisted of cDNA or gDNA derived from T cells, B-cell-depleted T cells, or PBMCs. Subjects who had been exposed to COVID-19, were actively infected with it, or had recovered from it provided the deeply sampled blood TCRbeta repertoires that made up the dataset. The repertoires were released in a freely available public database intended as a resource for research on the immune response to SARS-CoV-2. The samples were drawn from the first 160 participants of the ongoing ImmuneRACE study and from 950 to 1,500 subjects provided by 6 global collaborators. A de-identified subject ID, COVID-19 status, age in years and sex were almost always included in the sample metadata. Where HLA class I and class II types were available, the types were taken from metadata supplied by the sample provider, not from assay-based typing. Broad study findings and their caveats: The quantity of clinical and demographic metadata differed by source and by participant and was supplied without curation.

The collaborating institutions used their own protocols to collect whole blood in K2EDTA tubes. For TCRbeta analysis, collaborators shipped samples as frozen whole blood, isolated PBMCs, or DNA extracted from either of those sample types. TCRbeta CDR3 regions were amplified from genomic DNA by means of the immunoSEQ Assay, a bias-controlled multiplex PCR. In the paper's pipeline: Nucleated cell counts per sample were estimated from amplification of reference gene primers within the assay. To quantify the absolute abundance of each unique TCRbeta CDR3 rearrangement, sequence reads were collapsed and filtered. For each sample, productive Simpson clonality was calculated as the square root of Simpson's diversity index across productive rearrangements. Here the immuneACCESS table is served through TCRdb, limited to in-frame sequences with V and J called. Missing clones are a known gap in these copies; in checked studies unresolved V genes cover under half, and the rest lacks a known reason. V, J and clone size derive from that table, while D and trimming were established from the DNA sequence. The sample table contains roughly 240,000 clones; only one count was recorded for roughly nine tenths of them. Of the sample, around 3.6% falls within the top ten clones.

This clone was recorded only once. The antigen it recognizes is unknown. Per-nucleotide qualities are absent, and no much larger clonotype sits a single base away. Trimming removed 4 bases from V and 0 bases from J, leaving 10 bases between the germline ends. The germline V gene supplies CDR1 SGDLS and CDR2 YYNGEE. Including the terminal cysteine and phenylalanine, the CDR3 comprises 15 residues. The sequence is cut down to CDR3 DNA, 45 bases in frame from base 1. This chain is built from TRBV9 and TRBJ2-2; the D region possibly corresponds to TRBD2 (6 bases align). The TCR sequence derives from a young man with active or convalescent COVID-19. Sequencing was carried out using peripheral blood. The CDR3 sequence is CASSLGSANTGELFF. The bases are TGTGCCAGCAGCCTCGGGAGTGCGAACACCGGGGAGCTGTTTTTT.